Below, 23 T cell receptor beta chains from the same sample are listed, as sequenced in a study of naive and memory T cell subsets. Two oligonucleotides, mixed equimolar, formed the beta constant-region primer covering TRBC1 and TRBC2. Each CDR3 protein is one row after TCRdb ran MiXCR on the UMI-ligation and nested PCR reads. The sample gives roughly 140,000 distinct CDR3 sequences, over 15% of which show up once; around 0.14% is in the top ten. The sample was naive CD4+ T cells from blood. The receptors stem from a human donor in good health.

This clonotype came up a few times. The J gene is TRBJ2-1, the V gene TRBV7-2; the D gene is possibly TRBD2 (6 bases). The CDR3 totals 13 residues. Trimming removed 5 bases at V and 4 bases at J, with 9 bases between. CDR1 and CDR2 from the germline V gene are SGHTA and FQGNSA. CDR3 nucleotide sequence: TGTGCCAGCAGCCCGGGAGATTACAATGAGCAGTTCTTC. Translation gives CASSPGDYNEQFF.

This clonotype came up a few times. The chain links TRBV6-5 to TRBJ1-1; tentatively, D is TRBD1 (5 bases). Germline assignment: CDR1 MNHEY and CDR2 SVGAGI. Trimming stripped 6 bases from V and 3 bases from J, with 14 bases between. The CDR3 runs to 14 residues. The chain's CDR3 is CASRPGDRYTEAFF. As DNA, the CDR3 is TGTGCCAGCAGACCCGGGGACCGGTACACTGAAGCTTTCTTT.

The V call is TRBV20-1, the J call TRBJ2-1; 13 bases line up with TRBD2. The CDR3 spans 16 residues. J lost 3 bases, V lost 5 bases, and 7 bases had no gene match. Germline CDR1 DFQATT, CDR2 SNEGSKA (reference sequence). CDR3 protein: CSAAGTSGNFYNEQFF. The CDR3 nucleotides are TGCAGTGCTGCCGGGACTAGCGGGAACTTCTACAATGAGCAGTTCTTC.

In this sample, this clonotype turned up a few times. The chain carries TRBV28 and TRBJ1-3; D possibly corresponds to TRBD1 (6 bases). The CDR3 runs 14 residues. CDR1 and CDR2 (germline): MDHEN, SYDVKM. V dropped 6 bases and J dropped 4 bases, with 13 bases sitting between them. DNA for the CDR3: TGTGCCAGCAGCGGGATAGGACAGGGAAACACCATATATTTT. This codes for CASSGIGQGNTIYF.

The chain has TRBV30 and TRBJ2-3; 8 nucleotides agree with TRBD2. Germline V gene data show CDR1 as GTSNPN and CDR2 as SVGIG (reference sequence). J was trimmed by 7 bases and V by 4 bases; bases with no gene match: 7. CDR3 size: 13 residues. CDR3 in amino acids: CAWTPLAANTQYF. In DNA form, the CDR3 reads TGTGCCTGGACACCACTAGCGGCGAATACGCAGTATTTT.

This clonotype was recorded a few times. The J gene is TRBJ2-5, the V gene TRBV6-5; D not resolved. Germline V gene data show CDR1 as MNHEY and CDR2 as SVGAGI. CDR3 size: 13 residues. Trimming removed 0 bases at V and 5 bases at J, with 7 bases between. CDR3 amino acids: CASSYSLGETQYF. The CDR3 DNA follows: TGTGCCAGCAGTTACTCCCTAGGGGAGACCCAGTACTTC.

This clonotype was recorded once. The chain links TRBV20-1 to TRBJ2-1, with 8 bases lining up with TRBD1. From germline, CDR1 is DFQATT and CDR2 SNEGSKA (reference sequence). The V segment lost 5 bases and the J segment 3 bases; nucleotides outside the gene matches: 9. The CDR3 is made up of 15 amino acids. The CDR3 bases are TGCAGTGCTTACTCGGACAGGGAAAACTACAATGAGCAGTTCTTC. Protein sequence: CSAYSDRENYNEQFF.

The table lists this clonotype with a count of one. The gene calls are TRBV5-6 and TRBJ2-6; TRBD1 matches 8 bases. The CDR3 has 19 amino acids. V lost 1 base, J lost 2 bases, and 11 bases stayed unmatched. The germline gives CDR1 SGHDT, CDR2 YYEEEE. The CDR3 is CASSLTGGSLSPGANVLTF. The CDR3 DNA reads TGTGCCAGCAGCTTGACAGGGGGGTCCCTTAGTCCTGGGGCCAACGTCCTGACTTTC.

The chain recombines TRBV5-1 with TRBJ2-7; TRBD2 is a possible D gene (5 bases). The CDR3 contains 14 residues. Between the trimmed V and J ends, which lost 2 bases and 4 bases, there was a span of 13 bases. Germline CDR1 and CDR2: SGHRS and YFSETQ. CDR3 DNA sequence: TGCGCCAGCAGCTTCCGAGGGAACGGATACGAGCAGTACTTC. Translating it yields CASSFRGNGYEQYF. Complete variable domain (other parts from reference TRBV5-1 and TRBJ2-7): KAGVTQTPRYLIKTRGQQVTLSCSPISGHRSVSWYQQTPGQGLQFLFEYFSETQRNKGNFPGRFSGRQFSNSRSEMNVSTLELGDSALYLCASSFRGNGYEQYFGPGTRLTVT.

This chain joins TRBV18 and TRBJ2-5; 8 positions agree with TRBD2. The CDR3 is 17 residues long. The junction had 10 bases not matched to a gene; V was cut back by 0 bases and J by 4 bases. The germline V gene has CDR1 KGHSH and CDR2 LQKENI. The chain's CDR3 is CASSPPGTRTSGETQYF. The CDR3 DNA reads TGTGCCAGCTCACCACCGGGGACTAGGACTAGTGGAGAGACCCAGTACTTC.

The gene calls are TRBV20-1 and TRBJ2-2; possible D gene TRBD2, 7 bases. The germline V gene has CDR1 DFQATT and CDR2 SNEGSKA (reference sequence). V was pared by 6 bases and J by 0 bases, with 14 bases between. The CDR3 extends over 15 amino acids. The CDR3 sequence: CSARGGGPNTGELFF. The DNA for the CDR3 is TGCAGTGCAAGGGGGGGAGGGCCGAACACCGGGGAGCTGTTTTTT.

The CDR3 loop reads CASSQDTPNFSSGTGELFF. The DNA of the CDR3 is TGCGCCAGCAGCCAAGATACGCCCAACTTTTCTAGCGGCACCGGGGAGCTGTTTTTT. The J gene is TRBJ2-2, the V gene TRBV4-1, with 7 bases identical to TRBD2. CDR1 MGHRA and CDR2 YSYEKL come from the germline V gene. This CDR3 region has 19 residues. J gave up 4 bases and V 0 bases, and 14 bases lay outside the gene matches.

There are many counts of this clonotype. The chain links TRBV25-1 to TRBJ1-1; D might be TRBD1 (6 bases). Trimming stripped 0 bases from V and 4 bases from J, with 15 bases between. The CDR3 runs 16 residues. Germline V gives CDR1 MGHDK, CDR2 SYGVNS. CDR3 DNA sequence: TGTGCCAGCAGTGAATATAGTGGGGGCATCTTCACTGAAGCTTTCTTT. Encoded protein: CASSEYSGGIFTEAFF.

This clonotype was observed a few times. The V gene is TRBV6-5, the J gene TRBJ2-3, with a tentative D call TRBD2 (7 bases). The CDR3 runs to 18 residues. The germline CDR1 and CDR2 sequences are MNHEY and SVGAGI. V lost 1 base and J 6 bases, leaving 23 bases between the germline ends. CDR3 bases: TGTGCCAGCAGTTACTGGCGGTCGGGGGGCGAGCAGATGGATACGCAGTATTTT. This sequence encodes CASSYWRSGGEQMDTQYF.

This clonotype was seen more than once but under ten times. The chain links TRBV6-2 or TRBV6-3 to TRBJ2-3; no clear D gene. V was trimmed by 2 bases and J by 5 bases, leaving 11 bases between them. The CDR3 sequence is 14 residues long. Germline CDR1 reads MNHEY; CDR2 reads SVGEGT. CDR3 amino acids: CASSYGTGRDTQYF. The CDR3 DNA sequence: TGTGCCAGCAGTTACGGTACCGGTAGAGATACGCAGTATTTT.

The chain is built from TRBV20-1 and TRBJ1-5; 8 bases match TRBD1. J lost 7 bases, V lost 3 bases, and 17 bases had no gene match. Germline V CDR1 and CDR2: DFQATT, SNEGSKA (reference sequence). CDR3 length: 17 residues. CDR3 sequence: CSARGDVTGGPAQPQHF. The CDR3 nucleotides read TGCAGTGCTAGGGGAGACGTCACAGGGGGGCCGGCGCAGCCCCAGCATTTT.

In its sample, this clonotype was seen a few times. The chain recombines TRBV24-1 with TRBJ2-3; 9 positions match TRBD2. The CDR3 consists of 18 residues. The V gene end was trimmed by 6 bases and the J gene end by 2 bases; junction bases not matched to a gene: 14. Germline assignment: CDR1 KGHDR and CDR2 SFDVKD. The CDR3 region has the DNA TGTGCCACCAGTCCTAGACCCATTAGCGGGGGTACCACAGATACGCAGTATTTT. This codes for CATSPRPISGGTTDTQYF.

The chain links TRBV7-2 to TRBJ1-1; D possibly corresponds to TRBD1 (6 bases). Germline CDR1 is SGHTA and CDR2 is FQGNSA. The ends were cut back, 5 bases at V and 0 bases at J, with 16 bases in the middle. There are 16 residues in the CDR3. CDR3 residues: CASSPRTAWVNTEAFF. The CDR3 region has the DNA TGTGCCAGCAGCCCACGGACAGCTTGGGTGAACACTGAAGCTTTCTTT.

In this sample, this clonotype turned up a few times. This sequence joins TRBV20-1 and TRBJ2-1; the D gene is possibly TRBD2 (5 bases). Per germline, CDR1 DFQATT and CDR2 SNEGSKA (reference sequence). Between the trimmed V and J ends, which lost 1 base and 5 bases, there was a span of 12 bases. The CDR3 extends over 14 amino acids. The CDR3 protein is CSARAADSDNEQFF. In nucleotides, the CDR3 is TGCAGTGCTAGAGCTGCGGACTCAGACAATGAGCAGTTCTTC.

The chain couples TRBV6-2 or TRBV6-3 to TRBJ1-2; D not resolved. This CDR3 is built from 16 residues. V was shortened by 6 bases and J by 2 bases, with 19 bases between the two germline ends. Germline values: CDR1 MNHEY, CDR2 SVGEGT. CDR3 region: CASSSSQNGPNYGYTF. Here the CDR3 DNA reads TGTGCCAGCAGCTCCTCCCAGAACGGACCCAACTATGGCTACACCTTC.

This chain links TRBV28 with TRBJ2-3; 11 nucleotides line up with TRBD2. Germline-derived CDR1 and CDR2 are MDHEN and SYDVKM. V trimming: 5 bases; J trimming: 6 bases; junction bases outside the gene matches: 7. The CDR3 extends over 15 amino acids. Here the CDR3 reads CASSALAGVLDTQYF. The CDR3 DNA reads as TGTGCCAGCAGTGCACTAGCGGGAGTTTTGGATACGCAGTATTTT.

This clonotype was observed a few times. The rearrangement joins TRBV28 to TRBJ2-3; no firm D call. The CDR3 runs to 14 residues. The germline gives CDR1 MDHEN, CDR2 SYDVKM. Trimming shortened V by 3 bases and J by 2 bases, and 9 bases separated the two germline ends. The CDR3 nucleotides read TGTGCCAGCAGTTTTGGCGGATTCACAGATACGCAGTATTTT. Protein sequence: CASSFGGFTDTQYF.

The genes are TRBV29-1 and TRBJ2-2; TRBD1 might be the D (6 bases). The germline V gene encodes CDR1 SQVTM and CDR2 ANQGSEA. The V and J ends lost 2 bases and 5 bases respectively, with 9 bases between them. The CDR3 is made up of 13 amino acids. The CDR3 DNA reads as TGCAGCGTTGAACGGACAGAAACCGGGGAGCTGTTTTTT. It specifies CSVERTETGELFF.